This T cell receptor beta chain was sequenced for a study of shared clonotypes between healthy human individuals. General study points: Non-shared clonotypes displayed generation probabilities falling below those of clonotypes present in all four donors.

Comment on this clone: Its antigen is unknown.

Looked up from germline, CDR1 is SNHLY and CDR2 is FYNNEI. V dropped 7 bases and J dropped 2 bases, with 9 bases sitting between them. The CDR3 extends over 13 amino acids. Replicate PCRs from sorted subsets contained about 200 ng DNA, which is 29,000 or so T cell genomes. Assay: immunoSEQ multiplex PCR; the TCRdb copy retains only in-frame clones and omits some. The table shows some 300,000 clones, with more than 60% occurring only once. A split of CD4+ cells into CD45RA+ naive and CD45RA-negative memory subsets was performed. Source material: memory CD4+ T cells sorted from blood. Subset described: CD45RA-negative fraction. The clonotype comes from a man under 40 in good health. The chain uses TRBV2 and TRBJ2-1; D might be TRBD2 (5 bases). The CDR3 is CASNSETYNEQFF. CDR3 bases: TGTGCCAGCAATAGCGAAACCTACAATGAGCAGTTCTTC.